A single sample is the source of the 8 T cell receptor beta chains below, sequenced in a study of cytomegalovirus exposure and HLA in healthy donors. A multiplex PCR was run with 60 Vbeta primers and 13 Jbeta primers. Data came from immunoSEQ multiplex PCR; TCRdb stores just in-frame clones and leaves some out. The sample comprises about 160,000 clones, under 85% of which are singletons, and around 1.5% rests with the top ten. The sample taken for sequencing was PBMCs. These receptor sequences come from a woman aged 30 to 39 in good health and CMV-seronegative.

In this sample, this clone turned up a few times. CDR3 loop: CASSLGPTGVNTEAFF. CDR3 bases: TGCGCCAGCAGCTTGGGACCGACAGGGGTAAACACTGAAGCTTTCTTT. This chain links TRBV5-1 with TRBJ1-1; TRBD1 matches at 8 bases. With 0 bases clipped from V and 2 bases from J, the junction kept 6 bases outside the gene matches. The CDR3 runs to 16 residues. The germline gives CDR1 SGHRS, CDR2 YFSETQ.

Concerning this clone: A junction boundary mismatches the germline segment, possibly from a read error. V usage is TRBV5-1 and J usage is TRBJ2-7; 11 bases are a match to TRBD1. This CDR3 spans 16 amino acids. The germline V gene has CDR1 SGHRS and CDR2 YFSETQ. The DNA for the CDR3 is TGCGCCAACAGCTCAACGGCCGGGACAGGGGGCTACGAGCAGTACTTC. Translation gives CANSSTAGTGGYEQYF.

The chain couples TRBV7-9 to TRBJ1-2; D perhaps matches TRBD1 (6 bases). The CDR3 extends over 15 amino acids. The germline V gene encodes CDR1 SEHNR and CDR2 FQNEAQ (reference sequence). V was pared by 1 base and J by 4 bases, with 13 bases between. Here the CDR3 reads CASSLEPGETYGYTF. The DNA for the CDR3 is TGTGCCAGCAGCTTAGAACCAGGGGAGACCTATGGCTACACCTTC.

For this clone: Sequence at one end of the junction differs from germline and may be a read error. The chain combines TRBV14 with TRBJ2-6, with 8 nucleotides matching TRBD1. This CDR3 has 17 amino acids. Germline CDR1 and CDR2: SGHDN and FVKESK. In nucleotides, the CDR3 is TGTGCCAGCAGCCCAGGGGGCAGACCCTCTGGGGCCAACGGCCTGACTTTC. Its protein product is CASSPGGRPSGANGLTF.

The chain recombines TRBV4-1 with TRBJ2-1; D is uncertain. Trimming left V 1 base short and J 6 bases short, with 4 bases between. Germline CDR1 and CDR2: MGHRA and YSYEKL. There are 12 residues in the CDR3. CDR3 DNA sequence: TGCGCCAGCAGCCAAGTTCTCAATGAGCAGTTCTTC. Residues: CASSQVLNEQFF.

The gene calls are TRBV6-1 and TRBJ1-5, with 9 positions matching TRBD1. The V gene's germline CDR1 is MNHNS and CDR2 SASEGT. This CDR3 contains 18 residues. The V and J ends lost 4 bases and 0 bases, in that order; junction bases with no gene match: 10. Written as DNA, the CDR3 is TGTGCCAGCAGTGCGTTTGGGACAGGGACGTATAGCAATCAGCCCCAGCATTTT. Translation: CASSAFGTGTYSNQPQHF.

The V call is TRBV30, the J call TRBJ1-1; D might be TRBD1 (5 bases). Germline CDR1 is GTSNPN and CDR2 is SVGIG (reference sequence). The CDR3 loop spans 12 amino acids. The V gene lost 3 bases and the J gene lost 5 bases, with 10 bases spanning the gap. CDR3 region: CAWRPRVTEAFF. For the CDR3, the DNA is TGTGCCTGGAGGCCCAGGGTAACTGAAGCTTTCTTT.

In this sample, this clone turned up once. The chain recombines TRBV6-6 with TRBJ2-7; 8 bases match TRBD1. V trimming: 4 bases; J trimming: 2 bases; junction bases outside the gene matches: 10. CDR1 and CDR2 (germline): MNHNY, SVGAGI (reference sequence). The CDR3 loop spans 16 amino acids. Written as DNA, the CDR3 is TGTGCCAGCAGTTTCGGGACAGGCCGTCCCCCCTACGAGCAGTACTTC. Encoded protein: CASSFGTGRPPYEQYF.